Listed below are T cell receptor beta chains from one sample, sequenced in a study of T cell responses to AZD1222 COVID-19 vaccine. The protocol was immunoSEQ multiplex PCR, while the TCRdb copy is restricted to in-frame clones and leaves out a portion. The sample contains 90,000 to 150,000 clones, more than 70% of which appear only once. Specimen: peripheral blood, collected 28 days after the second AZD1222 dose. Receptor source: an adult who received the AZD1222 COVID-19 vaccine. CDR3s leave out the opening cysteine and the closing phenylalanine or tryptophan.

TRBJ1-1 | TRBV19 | ASSHVGQGLNTEAF
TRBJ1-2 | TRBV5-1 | ASSLAGVPNYGYT
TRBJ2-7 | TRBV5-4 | ASSHSRSWEQY
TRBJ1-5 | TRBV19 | ASSLGQHQPQH
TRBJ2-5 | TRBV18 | ASSPGGTLQETQY
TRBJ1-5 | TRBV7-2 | ASRLGGNQPQH
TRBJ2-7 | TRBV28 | ASSRPGMSSYEQY
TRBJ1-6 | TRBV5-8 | ASNRGRSSPLH
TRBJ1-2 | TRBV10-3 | AIRLGTAEGAGYT
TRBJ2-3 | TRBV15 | ATSRFSGTGGSTDTQY
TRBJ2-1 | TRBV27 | ASSLEGLSSYNEQF
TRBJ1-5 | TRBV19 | ASSGGANQPQH
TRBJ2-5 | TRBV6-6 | ASSYDSGGAKETQY
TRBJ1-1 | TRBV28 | ASSLGTPGADFEAF
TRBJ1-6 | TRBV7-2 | ASSLDGTSYNSPLH
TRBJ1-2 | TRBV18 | ASSQGGTSSNYGYT
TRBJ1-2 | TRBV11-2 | ASSLGQGNYGYT
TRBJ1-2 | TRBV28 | ASSNRDGSSNYGYT
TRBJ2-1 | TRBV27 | ATSPLPDRGVNEQF
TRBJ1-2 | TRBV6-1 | ASSEADRPRT
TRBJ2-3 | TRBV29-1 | SVERDTDTQY
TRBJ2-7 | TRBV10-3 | AISDKSGSSREQY
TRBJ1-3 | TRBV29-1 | SVAGQGGSGNTIY
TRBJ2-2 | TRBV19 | ASSMDEGYTGELF
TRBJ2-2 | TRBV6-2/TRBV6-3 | ASSYASMVGTGELF
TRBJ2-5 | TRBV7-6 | ASSLVGVRQETQY
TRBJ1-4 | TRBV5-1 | ASSFYENEKLF
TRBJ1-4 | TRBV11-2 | ASSLGEWSEKLF
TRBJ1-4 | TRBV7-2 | ASTTGFGDEKLF
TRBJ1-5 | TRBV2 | ASSEPGQGAVWGRPQH
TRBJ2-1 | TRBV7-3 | ASSQQQGASYNEQF
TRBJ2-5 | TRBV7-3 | ASSSSGGLQEAQY
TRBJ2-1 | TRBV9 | ASSSPSAGAYNEQF
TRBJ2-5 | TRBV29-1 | SVEDLAGLQETQY
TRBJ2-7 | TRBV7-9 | ASSLLGTSYEQY
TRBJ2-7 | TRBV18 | ASSPGQHYEQY